This TCR beta chain appears in the sequencing data of a study of OX40 agonist ivuxolimab in advanced cancers. CDR3 size: 14 residues. In germline, CDR1 is MDHEN, CDR2 SYDVKM. V gave up 5 bases and J gave up 2 bases, with 10 bases separating them. TCRdb's table, derived via immunoSEQ multiplex PCR, lists solely in-frame clones and lacks some. The table has 65,000 to 80,000 clones, less than 90% seen once. The sequencing used CD4+ or CD8+ T cells sorted from blood, collected in a trial of the OX40 agonist ivuxolimab. The receptor was isolated from an adult with an advanced solid tumor such as melanoma, head and neck, liver or kidney cancer. The chain couples TRBV28 to TRBJ1-5; TRBD1 is a possible D gene (6 bases). CDR3 protein: CASSPHRGNQPQHF. The CDR3 region has the DNA TGTGCCAGCAGTCCTCACAGGGGCAATCAGCCCCAGCATTTT.